Listed below are T cell receptor beta chains from one sample, sequenced in a study of radiation and T cells in renal cell carcinoma. Clones were read by immunoSEQ multiplex PCR, and TCRdb kept only the in-frame ones, dropping some. The sample lists 95,000 to 150,000 clones, around 81% occurring once. Sequencing used blood, obtained from a patient whose treatment included radiotherapy and nephrectomy. The receptors here all came from a man aged 45-65 years with renal cell carcinoma. Both conserved end residues are part of each CDR3. The D gene is left open where the match is weak. Clone size, where shown, is once, few, many, or a class for clones that have expanded.

cdr3_nt | cdr3_aa | d_call | clone_size | j_call | v_call
TGTGCCAGCAGCGTAGTGTCAGGATCCGGGGAGCTGTTTTTT | CASSVVSGSGELFF | - | - | TRBJ2-2 | TRBV9
TGTGCCAGCAGCCAAGCCGAGCTGAGCACTGAAGCTTTCTTT | CASSQAELSTEAFF | - | - | TRBJ1-1 | TRBV4-2
TGCGCCAGCAGCTTAACAGGGGCAACGGGTCAGCCCCAGCATTTT | CASSLTGATGQPQHF | TRBD1 | - | TRBJ1-5 | TRBV5-1
TGCGCCAGCCCCCCGCTTCAGGTAGGGGTACCGCCCCCGAGCTCCTATAATTCACCCCTCCACTTT | CASPPLQVGVPPPSSYNSPLHF | - | once | TRBJ1-6 | TRBV23-1
TGTGCCAGCAGCCAGATGGAGGAGCGGGTCAAAAACATTCAGTACTTC | CASSQMEERVKNIQYF | - | - | TRBJ2-4 | TRBV4-2
TGCGCCAGCAGCTTGGGGGTGCCGGGCACTGAAGCTTTCTTT | CASSLGVPGTEAFF | - | - | TRBJ1-1 | TRBV5-1
TGTGCCTTGACAGGCATGAACACTGAAGCTTTCTTT | CALTGMNTEAFF | - | few | TRBJ1-1 | TRBV30
TGCGCCAGCAGCCAAGATGGTTTCCAAGAGACCCAGTACTTC | CASSQDGFQETQYF | - | - | TRBJ2-5 | TRBV4-3
TGTGCCAGCAGTTTTTTGTCTGGAAACACCATATATTTT | CASSFLSGNTIYF | - | - | TRBJ1-3 | TRBV28
TGTGCCAGCTCACCACCCGGCGATGGCTACACCTTC | CASSPPGDGYTF | - | - | TRBJ1-2 | TRBV18
TGTGCCAGCAGCTTAGCGGTTTCCTACAATGAGCAGTTCTTC | CASSLAVSYNEQFF | - | - | TRBJ2-1 | TRBV13
TGCGCCAGCAGTGTCCGGGCGGGATTTAGCACAGATACGCAGTATTTT | CASSVRAGFSTDTQYF | - | - | TRBJ2-3 | TRBV10-1
TGTGCCAGCAGCTTCCATGACGACCCGTTTAACACTGAAGCTTTCTTT | CASSFHDDPFNTEAFF | - | - | TRBJ1-1 | TRBV7-2
TGTGCCAGTAGTCCCCATGGGACAGGGTTGGTTACAAGCCCCAATGAGCAGTTCTTC | CASSPHGTGLVTSPNEQFF | TRBD1 | - | TRBJ2-1 | TRBV19
TGTGCCTGGGGTAAAGGGACTAGCGGGATCTCCTACGAGCAGTACTTC | CAWGKGTSGISYEQYF | TRBD2 | once | TRBJ2-7 | TRBV30
TGCAGCGCAAGAACGACTTCCTTTGTAGATACGCAGTATTTT | CSARTTSFVDTQYF | - | - | TRBJ2-3 | TRBV29-1
TGCGCCAGCAGCTTGGCCGTAGGGGCCGATGAAAAACTGTTTTTT | CASSLAVGADEKLFF | - | - | TRBJ1-4 | TRBV5-1
TGTGCCAGCAGCCCCCGGCACAATGAGCAGTTCTTC | CASSPRHNEQFF | - | - | TRBJ2-1 | TRBV9
TGTGCCAGCAGCTTGGTTGGGGGTACGGGAGTCTTCACCGGGGAGCTGTTTTTT | CASSLVGGTGVFTGELFF | - | - | TRBJ2-2 | TRBV5-4
TGTGCCAGCAGCGTAGCCCCCACGGATGAGCAGTTCTTC | CASSVAPTDEQFF | - | - | TRBJ2-1 | TRBV9
TGTGCCAGCAGCCCGGGGACAGTTACTGAAGCTTTCTTT | CASSPGTVTEAFF | TRBD1 | - | TRBJ1-1 | TRBV4-2
TGTGCCAGCAGCCGATCAATTGGGACGGAGGATTACGAGCAGTACTTC | CASSRSIGTEDYEQYF | - | - | TRBJ2-7 | TRBV7-8
TGTGCCAGCAGCTCAACGCTAGCGGGGGGAACAGATACGCAGTATTTT | CASSSTLAGGTDTQYF | TRBD2 | - | TRBJ2-3 | TRBV5-4
TGTGCCACCAGGTCCGGACAGGGGGTCTACGAGCAGTACTTC | CATRSGQGVYEQYF | TRBD1 | - | TRBJ2-7 | TRBV15
TGTGCCAGTAGTGACTCTCACGACAGATGGGAGACCCAGTACTTC | CASSDSHDRWETQYF | - | - | TRBJ2-5 | TRBV19
TGTGCCAGCTCTGTCGATAGCGTCGGGGAGCTGTTTTTT | CASSVDSVGELFF | - | - | TRBJ2-2 | TRBV6-4
TGTGCCAGCAGCCAGGACGTCTCTGGAAACACCATATATTTT | CASSQDVSGNTIYF | - | - | TRBJ1-3 | TRBV11-2
TGTGCCTGGAGTGTATCGCGTTACAATCAGCCCCAGCATTTT | CAWSVSRYNQPQHF | - | - | TRBJ1-5 | TRBV30
TGTGCTAGTGGTTCGGACAGGGAGAGCGGGCAGTTCTTC | CASGSDRESGQFF | TRBD1 | - | TRBJ2-1 | TRBV12-5
TGCGCCAGCAGCCCTGGTCCGGGACAGGGTCTAGGTAGCAATCAGCCCCAGCATTTT | CASSPGPGQGLGSNQPQHF | TRBD1 | - | TRBJ1-5 | TRBV4-1
TGTGCCAGCAGCCCAGCACAAGGAAACACCATATATTTT | CASSPAQGNTIYF | - | - | TRBJ1-3 | TRBV11-3
TGTGCCTGGAGTGTAGTGAGGCCCTCCTATAATTCACCCCTCCACTTT | CAWSVVRPSYNSPLHF | - | - | TRBJ1-6 | TRBV30
TGTGCCAGCAGCACGGGAGGTAGTGAGCAGTTCTTC | CASSTGGSEQFF | TRBD2 | - | TRBJ2-1 | TRBV2
TGTGCCAGCAGTTACGCGTACGACGGCGGTCAGCCCCAGCATTTT | CASSYAYDGGQPQHF | - | - | TRBJ1-5 | TRBV6-5
TGTGCCAGCAGCAAAGGTGCCGGGACAGCGAATGGCTACACCTTC | CASSKGAGTANGYTF | - | - | TRBJ1-2 | TRBV21-1
TGTGCCAGCAGTAAATGGACAGATCAAGAGACCCAGTACTTC | CASSKWTDQETQYF | - | - | TRBJ2-5 | TRBV2
TGTGCCAGCAGTTACGTTCAGGAGAACACTGAAGCTTTCTTT | CASSYVQENTEAFF | - | - | TRBJ1-1 | TRBV6-5